This TCR beta chain comes out of a study of human T cells and chemical hapten exposure. Indicated time point: patch test 3, about 24 weeks after DPC sensitization. Indicated treatment: therapeutic diphenylcyclopropenone sensitization with weekly scalp DPC. Blood was drawn before each patch test was applied. TCRdb re-called the RACE reads with MiXCR, one entry per CDR3 protein. The repertoire consists of some 91,000 distinct CDR3 sequences, with 27% occurring once and the leading ten covering 10%. Points from the study as a whole: As the donors had alopecia, their immune response may differ from healthy people's.

The V end lost 0 bases, the J end lost 0 bases, and 12 bases lay between the germline ends. The CDR3 has 17 amino acids. In germline, CDR1 is SGHDN, CDR2 FVKESK. A word on this clonotype: Its antigen is still unknown.

The sequences come from whole blood, collected in connection with sensitization to the hapten diphenylcyclopropenone (DPC). V usage is TRBV14 and J usage is TRBJ2-1; D ambiguous. The sequence was obtained from a man aged 40-49 years with alopecia areata. Some clones in this sample may be carry-over from other donors' samples. The CDR3 loop reads CASSQDLGSSSYNEQFF. The CDR3 DNA follows: TGTGCCAGCAGCCAAGATCTGGGGTCAAGCTCCTACAATGAGCAGTTCTTC.